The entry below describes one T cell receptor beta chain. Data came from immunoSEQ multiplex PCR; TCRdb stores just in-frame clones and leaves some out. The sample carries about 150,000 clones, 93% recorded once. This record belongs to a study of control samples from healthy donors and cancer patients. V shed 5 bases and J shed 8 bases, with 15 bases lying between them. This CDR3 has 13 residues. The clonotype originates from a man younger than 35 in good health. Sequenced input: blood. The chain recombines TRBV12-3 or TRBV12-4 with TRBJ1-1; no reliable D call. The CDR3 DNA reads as TGTGCCAGCAGTCTTGGAACGTGGGAAGAAGCTTTCTTT. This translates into CASSLGTWEEAFF.